This T cell receptor (beta chain) was identified in a study of PD-L1 blockade in urothelial cancer. Whole-study context: About 90% of the 29 patients were males with bladder-origin urothelial cancer. Prior chemotherapy in patients spanned 0 to 3 regimens. Blood drawn 3 weeks (second dose) and 6 weeks after treatment start was analyzed. Findings and caveats of the study: When measured at 3 weeks, tumor-associated blood clones expanded more in durable-benefit patients.

This clone appeared once. Its specificity is unknown. The V segment lost 0 bases and the J segment 2 bases; nucleotides outside the gene matches: 3. CDR3 length: 15 amino acids. CDR1 KGHSH and CDR2 LQKENI come from the germline V gene. The assay was immunoSEQ multiplex PCR, and TCRdb's table has in-frame clones only and misses some. The sample lists approximately 100,000 clones; around 93% were seen once. The chain is built from TRBV18 and TRBJ1-2; 7 nucleotides align to TRBD1. The receptor's source is an elderly woman with urothelial cancer. Sequenced material: PBMCs, taken around atezolizumab (anti-PD-L1) treatment. CDR3 coding DNA: TGTGCCAGCTCACCACCTGGGACAGCGAACTATGGCTACACCTTC. Protein product: CASSPPGTANYGYTF.